This TCR beta chain was documented in a study of cytomegalovirus exposure and HLA in healthy donors. Points from the study as a whole: TCR beta V- and J-gene trimming was later associated with a missense DCLRE1C variant.

It was with 60 Vbeta and 13 Jbeta primers that the PCR ran. Source study methods: Later, roughly 77 million unique TCR beta chains were counted in an analysis, and roughly 11 million of them were shared. Only in-frame clones appear in the TCRdb table, and some are missing; sequencing was by immunoSEQ multiplex PCR. That table furnishes V, J and clone size, whereas the DNA furnished D and trimming. The table lists 250,000 to 350,000 clones, 80% of them singletons, with about 0.29% in the top ten. On this clone itself: Its antigen is not identified.

The source is a girl aged 2 to 9 in good health and CMV-seronegative. The sample comprised PBMCs.

The CDR3 coding sequence is TGCGCCAGCAGTTACGCCACAGGTTCCTACGAGCAGTACTTC. Amino acids: CASSYATGSYEQYF. The chain uses TRBV5-1 and TRBJ2-7; maybe TRBD1 (5 bases). This CDR3 spans 14 amino acids. Germline loops: CDR1 SGHRS, CDR2 YFSETQ. With 5 bases removed from V and 1 base from J, the gap between germline ends came to 13 bases.